A single sample is the source of the 2 T cell receptor beta chains below, sequenced in a study of post-analysis software for immune sequencing data. General study findings and limits: TRBV segments more frequent in patients than in controls numbered a few and included TRBV5-6, TRBV5-1 and TRBV20-1.

What these receptors recognize is not known. Libraries were made from TCR beta cDNA, and they carried unique molecular identifiers. TCRdb passed the PCR reads through MiXCR, listing each CDR3 protein once. The data show hundreds of thousands of distinct CDR3 sequences, with under 55% seen just once and 9% to 14% held by the top ten. The specimen was blood. The source of these receptors is a girl between 10 and 17 years old with multiple sclerosis.

This clonotype occurred a few times. The V gene is TRBV11-2, the J gene TRBJ2-1, with D hard to call. This CDR3 contains 14 residues. Germline V gene data show CDR1 as SGHAT and CDR2 as FQNNGV. V was shortened by 5 bases and J by 7 bases, with 15 bases between the two germline ends. CDR3 protein: CASSPVGSWNEQFF. Here the CDR3 DNA reads TGTGCCAGCAGCCCTGTGGGTAGTTGGAATGAGCAGTTCTTC.

This chain joins TRBV20-1 and TRBJ2-7; a weak D match, TRBD2 (6 bases). The CDR3 consists of 14 residues. Between the trimmed V and J ends, which lost 1 base and 2 bases, there was a span of 12 bases. CDR1 is DFQATT, CDR2 SNEGSKA, per germline (reference sequence). This CDR3 is CSARVGTLAYEQYF. In DNA form, the CDR3 reads TGCAGTGCTAGAGTGGGGACTTTAGCCTACGAGCAGTACTTC.